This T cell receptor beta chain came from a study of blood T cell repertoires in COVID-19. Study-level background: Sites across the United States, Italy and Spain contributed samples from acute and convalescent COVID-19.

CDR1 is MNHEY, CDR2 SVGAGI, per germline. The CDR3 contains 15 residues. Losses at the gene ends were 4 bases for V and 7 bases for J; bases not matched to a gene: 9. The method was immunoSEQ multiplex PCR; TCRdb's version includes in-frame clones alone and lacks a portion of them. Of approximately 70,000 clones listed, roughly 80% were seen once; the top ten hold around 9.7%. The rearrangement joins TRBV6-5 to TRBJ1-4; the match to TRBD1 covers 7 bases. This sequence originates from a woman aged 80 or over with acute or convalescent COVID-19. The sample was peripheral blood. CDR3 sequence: CASSSTGDGGEKLFF. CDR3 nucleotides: TGTGCCAGCAGTTCTACAGGGGATGGTGGTGAAAAACTGTTTTTT.